Presented here are 32 T cell receptor beta chains from one specimen sequenced in a study of shared clonotypes between healthy human individuals. The table came from immunoSEQ multiplex PCR; TCRdb's copy has only in-frame clones and leaves some out. The table has over 400,000 clones, around 95% seen once; the top ten hold nearly 0.065%. The sequenced sample consisted of naive CD4+ T cells sorted from blood. Subset denoted: CD45RA+ positively selected. Receptors originate from a woman aged 25-40 years in good health.

This chain joins TRBV5-1 and TRBJ2-1, with D possibly being TRBD1 or TRBD2 (6 bases each). The V gene lost 0 bases and the J gene lost 4 bases, with 11 bases spanning the gap. The length of the CDR3 is 15 residues. Germline assignment: CDR1 SGHRS and CDR2 YFSETQ. The CDR3 is CASSLAGGAYNEQFF. The CDR3 DNA reads as TGCGCCAGCAGCTTGGCCGGGGGCGCTTACAATGAGCAGTTCTTC.

Details on this clone: The sample contains more than one DNA sequence encoding this CDR3. This chain links TRBV6-1 with TRBJ1-1; D gene uncertain. Trimming removed 2 bases from V and 3 bases from J, with 4 bases in between. The V gene's germline CDR1 is MNHNS and CDR2 SASEGT. The length of the CDR3 is 12 residues. CDR3 protein: CASSETDTEAFF. CDR3 DNA: TGTGCCAGCAGTGAAACAGACACTGAAGCTTTCTTT.

V gene TRBV25-1 combines with J gene TRBJ1-2, with TRBD1 matching 7 bases. The CDR3 spans 14 residues. Losses at the gene ends were 5 bases for V and 3 bases for J; bases not matched to a gene: 6. In germline, CDR1 is MGHDK, CDR2 SYGVNS. As DNA, the CDR3 is TGTGCCAGCAGTTTATCCGGGACAGACTATGGCTACACCTTC. It specifies CASSLSGTDYGYTF.

The chain couples TRBV9 to TRBJ2-3; either TRBD1 or TRBD2 may fit D (6 bases each). Germline V CDR1 and CDR2: SGDLS, YYNGEE. The CDR3 length is 15 residues. V was trimmed by 0 bases and J by 3 bases, leaving 11 bases between them. CDR3 nucleotides: TGTGCCAGCAGCGTAGAGGGGGGTCGGACAGATACGCAGTATTTT. This codes for CASSVEGGRTDTQYF.

The chain has TRBV28 and TRBJ2-3, with 12 bases matching TRBD1. The CDR3 covers 13 residues. Germline assignment: CDR1 MDHEN and CDR2 SYDVKM. V gave up 11 bases and J gave up 4 bases; unmatched junction bases: 4. The CDR3 here is CAGGQGAPDTQYF. The CDR3 region has the DNA TGTGCCGGGGGACAGGGGGCACCAGATACGCAGTATTTT.

This chain links TRBV7-2 with TRBJ2-4, with D possibly TRBD1 on 6 matching bases. Deletions cut 1 base from V and 4 bases from J, with 20 bases between. The CDR3 contains 18 residues. From germline, CDR1 is SGHTA and CDR2 FQGNSA. The CDR3 bases are TGTGCCAGCAGCTTAGAGATCGACAGGTACCCTCCAAAAAACATTCAGTACTTC. Protein sequence: CASSLEIDRYPPKNIQYF.

The rearrangement uses TRBV9 and TRBJ2-1; D ambiguous. The CDR3 sequence is 14 residues long. Germline lookup yields CDR1 SGDLS and CDR2 YYNGEE. V was pared by 3 bases and J by 9 bases, with 16 bases between. CDR3 DNA sequence: TGTGCCAGCAGCGGCGTTCAATTCTCTCTTGAGCAGTTCTTC. It codes for CASSGVQFSLEQFF.

This sequence joins TRBV2 and TRBJ1-2; 7 nucleotides agree with TRBD1. This CDR3 comprises 15 residues. The V and J ends lost 0 bases and 6 bases, in that order; junction bases with no gene match: 7. CDR1 SNHLY and CDR2 FYNNEI come from the germline V gene. The CDR3, as DNA: TGTGCCAGCAGTGAAGCGTTCGGGACAGTCAATGGCTACACCTTC. This codes for CASSEAFGTVNGYTF.

This clone was seen a single time. The rearrangement joins TRBV2 to TRBJ1-4, with no clear D. Germline CDR1 SNHLY, CDR2 FYNNEI. The CDR3 has 13 amino acids. Trimming shortened V by 5 bases and J by 7 bases, and 11 bases separated the two germline ends. The CDR3 DNA reads TGTGCCAGCAGTACCGGGAATAGTGAAAAACTGTTTTTT. This encodes CASSTGNSEKLFF.

This rearrangement joins TRBV7-3 to TRBJ2-7; TRBD1 agrees at 9 bases. The CDR3 extends over 15 amino acids. Per germline, CDR1 SGHTA and CDR2 FQGTGA. Germline trimming cut 2 bases from V and 5 bases from J; bases unmatched to any gene: 7. CDR3 loop: CASSLLGQGGNEQYF. The CDR3 coding sequence is TGTGCCAGCAGCTTATTGGGACAGGGCGGCAACGAGCAGTACTTC.

V and J are TRBV29-1 and TRBJ2-5, with TRBD1 matching over 9 bases. Germline loops: CDR1 SQVTM, CDR2 ANQGSEA. This CDR3 is built from 14 residues. Trimming cost V 6 bases and J 2 bases; bases outside gene matches: 7. CDR3 coding DNA: TGCAGCGTACGGTACAGGGGGCTTCAAGAGACCCAGTACTTC. It is translated as CSVRYRGLQETQYF.

The CDR3 protein is CASSSTLAGGPNYYNEQFF. The CDR3, as DNA: TGTGCCAGCAGTTCAACACTAGCGGGAGGGCCCAACTACTACAATGAGCAGTTCTTC. The rearrangement joins TRBV28 to TRBJ2-1, with 13 bases identical to TRBD2. The CDR3 has 19 amino acids. After removal of 4 bases from V and 3 bases from J, the junction contained 12 bases not matched to a gene. Looked up from germline, CDR1 is MDHEN and CDR2 is SYDVKM.

The gene calls are TRBV28 and TRBJ1-3; 9 bases line up with TRBD1. Germline-derived CDR1 and CDR2 are MDHEN and SYDVKM. Trimming at V came to 5 bases and at J to 6 bases, leaving 5 bases not matched to a gene. The CDR3 loop spans 14 amino acids. The CDR3: CASSRTGAANTIYF. The CDR3 region has the DNA TGTGCCAGCAGTCGGACAGGGGCGGCAAACACCATATATTTT.

This clone has a single count. The V call is TRBV19, the J call TRBJ1-6; D might be TRBD1 (5 bases). Germline-derived CDR1 and CDR2 are LNHDA and SQIVND (reference sequence). Trimming took 4 bases from V and 7 from J, leaving 11 bases between them. The CDR3 consists of 14 residues. CDR3 sequence (DNA): TGTGCCAGTAGTACGGGACGTTTAAATTCACCCCTCCACTTT. This translates into CASSTGRLNSPLHF.

The chain links TRBV5-1 to TRBJ2-7, with 10 nucleotides matching TRBD2. The ends lost 2 bases at V and 3 bases at J; junction bases unmatched: 2. The CDR3 runs 14 residues. Looked up from germline, CDR1 is SGHRS and CDR2 is YFSETQ. CDR3 nucleotide sequence: TGCGCCAGCAGCTTTTCTAGCGGGAGCTACGAGCAGTACTTC. Its translation: CASSFSSGSYEQYF.

The chain recombines TRBV4-1 with TRBJ2-3, with D possibly TRBD2 on 6 matching bases. Per the germline V gene, CDR1 is MGHRA and CDR2 is YSYEKL. V was pared by 3 bases and J by 2 bases, with 18 bases between. This CDR3 is built from 17 residues. CDR3 residues: CASSQTAGQSITDTQYF. The DNA for the CDR3 is TGCGCCAGCAGCCAGACCGCGGGGCAATCTATCACAGATACGCAGTATTTT.

This clone was recorded once. The genes are TRBV5-6 and TRBJ2-5, with D possibly being TRBD1 or TRBD2 (6 bases each). The DNA end is a closer match to TRBJ2-7, so the J assignment may be wrong. The CDR3 is made up of 12 amino acids. CDR1 and CDR2 from the germline V gene are SGHDT and YYEEEE. CDR3 region: CASSRGAGEQYF. The CDR3 DNA sequence: TGTGCCAGCAGCAGGGGGGCCGGCGAGCAGTACTTC.

On this clone: Other nucleotide sequences from this sample produce the same CDR3. As DNA, the CDR3 is TGTGCCAGCAGTTCCGGGACGGAGAATGAAAAACTGTTTTTT. It translates to CASSSGTENEKLFF. The gene calls are TRBV28 and TRBJ1-4; D possibly corresponds to TRBD1 (5 bases). This CDR3 region has 14 residues. CDR1 MDHEN and CDR2 SYDVKM come from the germline V gene. The V gene lost 4 bases and the J gene lost 5 bases, with 11 bases spanning the gap.

The rearrangement links TRBV25-1 to TRBJ2-1; no definite D call. The ends were cut back, 6 bases at V and 4 bases at J, with 13 bases in the middle. Germline V gives CDR1 MGHDK, CDR2 SYGVNS. CDR3 length: 14 amino acids. The CDR3 sequence is CASRSPPTYNEQFF. The CDR3 nucleotides are TGTGCCAGCAGGTCCCCCCCTACATACAATGAGCAGTTCTTC. Complete variable domain (other parts from reference TRBV25-1 and TRBJ2-1): EADIYQTPRYLVIGTGKKITLECSQTMGHDKMYWYQQDPGMELHLIHYSYGVNSTEKGDLSSESTVSRIRTEHFPLTLESARPSHTSQYLCASRSPPTYNEQFFGPGTRLTVL.

This clone appeared once. The chain combines TRBV14 with TRBJ1-4; D is possibly TRBD1 (5 bases). V was cut by 2 bases and J by 2 bases, with 9 bases left in between. This CDR3 region has 15 residues. Germline V gives CDR1 SGHDN, CDR2 FVKESK. The CDR3 DNA reads TGTGCCAGCAGCCAATTCAGGGCCACTAATGAAAAACTGTTTTTT. This sequence encodes CASSQFRATNEKLFF. Variable domain in full (rest from reference TRBV14 and TRBJ1-4): EAGVTQFPSHSVIEKGQTVTLRCDPISGHDNLYWYRRVMGKEIKFLLHFVKESKQDESGMPNNRFLAERTGGTYSTLKVQPAELEDSGVYFCASSQFRATNEKLFFGSGTQLSVL.

The chain couples TRBV5-1 to TRBJ2-3, with D perhaps given as TRBD1 or TRBD2 (5 bases each). Trimming stripped 4 bases from V and 5 bases from J, with 14 bases between. Per the germline V gene, CDR1 is SGHRS and CDR2 is YFSETQ. The CDR3 consists of 14 residues. The CDR3 bases are TGCGCCAGCAGCCAGGGACCGGGGAGAGATACGCAGTATTTT. This translates into CASSQGPGRDTQYF.

The rearrangement joins TRBV27 to TRBJ1-1, with 7 bases that match TRBD1. This CDR3 comprises 18 residues. Germline V gene lookup returns CDR1 MNHEY and CDR2 SMNVEV (reference sequence). Unmatched junction bases numbered 15, after V lost 5 bases and J lost 0 bases. The CDR3 here is CASSTRPGQMGLNTEAFF. The CDR3 nucleotides are TGTGCCAGCAGTACCCGTCCGGGACAGATGGGATTGAACACTGAAGCTTTCTTT.

The CDR3 region has the DNA TGTGCCACCAGCAGAGACTCCGGGACAGGGGCCCCTGGGCAGCCCCAGCATTTT. This translates into CATSRDSGTGAPGQPQHF. V usage is TRBV15 and J usage is TRBJ1-5; 10 bases agree with TRBD1. The germline V gene encodes CDR1 LNHNV and CDR2 YYDKDF (reference sequence). The V and J ends lost 0 bases and 7 bases, in that order; junction bases with no gene match: 12. The CDR3 contains 18 residues. Full variable domain (rest looked up from reference TRBV15 and TRBJ1-5): DAMVIQNPRYQVTQFGKPVTLSCSQTLNHNVMYWYQQKSSQAPKLLFHYYDKDFNNEADTPDNFQSRRPNTSFCFLDIRSPGLGDTAMYLCATSRDSGTGAPGQPQHFGDGTRLSIL.

The chain combines TRBV6-1 with TRBJ2-2, with TRBD2 identical over 11 bases. Germline CDR1 MNHNS, CDR2 SASEGT. The CDR3 length is 17 residues. J lost 6 bases, V lost 4 bases, and 10 bases had no gene match. In nucleotides, the CDR3 is TGTGCCAGCAGTGGCCGACTAGCGGGAAGGGTCGCCGGGGAGCTGTTTTTT. Translation gives CASSGRLAGRVAGELFF.

The gene calls are TRBV6-6 and TRBJ1-5; 9 bases are shared with TRBD1. The CDR3 spans 15 residues. CDR1 and CDR2 from the germline V gene are MNHNY and SVGAGI (reference sequence). The J segment lost 6 bases and the V segment lost 5 bases, leaving 8 bases of the junction unmatched. CDR3 in amino acids: CASSPGQGSVQPQHF. The CDR3 nucleotides are TGTGCCAGCAGTCCAGGACAGGGGTCAGTTCAGCCCCAGCATTTT.

V gene TRBV11-2 combines with J gene TRBJ2-2; D is unclear. CDR1 and CDR2 from the germline V gene are SGHAT and FQNNGV. V was shortened by 2 bases and J by 4 bases, with 8 bases between the two germline ends. The CDR3 covers 14 residues. CDR3 DNA: TGTGCCAGCAGCTTACGGCGGTCCACCGGGGAGCTGTTTTTT. Translated, it gives CASSLRRSTGELFF.

The chain couples TRBV27 to TRBJ2-2; 10 nucleotides agree with TRBD1. The germline V gene encodes CDR1 MNHEY and CDR2 SMNVEV (reference sequence). The CDR3 covers 15 residues. V lost 3 bases to trimming and J lost 6 bases; unmatched junction nucleotides: 4. CDR3 coding DNA: TGTGCCAGCAGTTTCCCAGGACAGGGGGCCGGGGAGCTGTTTTTT. This gives the protein CASSFPGQGAGELFF.

The genes are TRBV6-4 and TRBJ1-5; tentative D call: TRBD1 (6 bases). Trimming removed 7 bases at V and 5 bases at J, with 30 bases between. The CDR3 is made up of 19 amino acids. CDR1 and CDR2 (germline): MRHNA, SNTAGT. The CDR3 bases are TGTGCCAGCACCTCCTCAAGGGGAGGAAGGGGGTGTGGGGATCAGCCCCAGCATTTT. This encodes CASTSSRGGRGCGDQPQHF.

V and J are TRBV28 and TRBJ1-2, with D tentatively TRBD1 (6 bases). The germline gives CDR1 MDHEN, CDR2 SYDVKM. Trimming took 4 bases from V and 8 from J, leaving 11 bases between them. The CDR3 spans 12 residues. The CDR3 loop is CASSSGVGGYTF. Written as DNA, the CDR3 is TGTGCCAGCAGTTCAGGGGTCGGGGGCTACACCTTC.

The chain is built from TRBV25-1 and TRBJ2-2; D is ambiguous. This CDR3 has 14 amino acids. Per germline, CDR1 MGHDK and CDR2 SYGVNS. V gave up 6 bases and J gave up 1 base, with 9 bases separating them. CDR3 DNA sequence: TGTGCCAGCAGCACGTTAGGGAACACCGGGGAGCTGTTTTTT. It is translated as CASSTLGNTGELFF.

The chain couples TRBV4-2 to TRBJ1-1, with D tentatively TRBD1 (6 bases). The V gene lost 0 bases and the J gene lost 6 bases, with 17 bases spanning the gap. Per germline, CDR1 LGHNA and CDR2 YNFKEQ. This CDR3 region has 16 residues. In DNA form, the CDR3 reads TGTGCCAGCAGCCAAGATTTAGAGGACAGCGGCGCTGAAGCTTTCTTT. Amino acids: CASSQDLEDSGAEAFF.

The chain joins TRBV7-9 to TRBJ2-7; 8 bases are shared with TRBD1. CDR3 length: 14 amino acids. CDR1 SEHNR and CDR2 FQNEAQ come from the germline V gene (reference sequence). V dropped 5 bases and J dropped 6; count of bases not matched to a gene: 9. The CDR3 DNA reads TGTGCCAGCAGCGATATATCGGACAGGGCCGAGCAGTACTTC. Protein: CASSDISDRAEQYF. The entire variable domain, with the rest obtained from reference TRBV7-9 and TRBJ2-7, is as follows: DTGVSQNPRHKITKRGQNVTFRCDPISEHNRLYWYRQTLGQGPEFLTYFQNEAQLEKSRLLSDRFSAERPKGSFSTLEIQRTEQGDSAMYLCASSDISDRAEQYFGPGTRLTVT.